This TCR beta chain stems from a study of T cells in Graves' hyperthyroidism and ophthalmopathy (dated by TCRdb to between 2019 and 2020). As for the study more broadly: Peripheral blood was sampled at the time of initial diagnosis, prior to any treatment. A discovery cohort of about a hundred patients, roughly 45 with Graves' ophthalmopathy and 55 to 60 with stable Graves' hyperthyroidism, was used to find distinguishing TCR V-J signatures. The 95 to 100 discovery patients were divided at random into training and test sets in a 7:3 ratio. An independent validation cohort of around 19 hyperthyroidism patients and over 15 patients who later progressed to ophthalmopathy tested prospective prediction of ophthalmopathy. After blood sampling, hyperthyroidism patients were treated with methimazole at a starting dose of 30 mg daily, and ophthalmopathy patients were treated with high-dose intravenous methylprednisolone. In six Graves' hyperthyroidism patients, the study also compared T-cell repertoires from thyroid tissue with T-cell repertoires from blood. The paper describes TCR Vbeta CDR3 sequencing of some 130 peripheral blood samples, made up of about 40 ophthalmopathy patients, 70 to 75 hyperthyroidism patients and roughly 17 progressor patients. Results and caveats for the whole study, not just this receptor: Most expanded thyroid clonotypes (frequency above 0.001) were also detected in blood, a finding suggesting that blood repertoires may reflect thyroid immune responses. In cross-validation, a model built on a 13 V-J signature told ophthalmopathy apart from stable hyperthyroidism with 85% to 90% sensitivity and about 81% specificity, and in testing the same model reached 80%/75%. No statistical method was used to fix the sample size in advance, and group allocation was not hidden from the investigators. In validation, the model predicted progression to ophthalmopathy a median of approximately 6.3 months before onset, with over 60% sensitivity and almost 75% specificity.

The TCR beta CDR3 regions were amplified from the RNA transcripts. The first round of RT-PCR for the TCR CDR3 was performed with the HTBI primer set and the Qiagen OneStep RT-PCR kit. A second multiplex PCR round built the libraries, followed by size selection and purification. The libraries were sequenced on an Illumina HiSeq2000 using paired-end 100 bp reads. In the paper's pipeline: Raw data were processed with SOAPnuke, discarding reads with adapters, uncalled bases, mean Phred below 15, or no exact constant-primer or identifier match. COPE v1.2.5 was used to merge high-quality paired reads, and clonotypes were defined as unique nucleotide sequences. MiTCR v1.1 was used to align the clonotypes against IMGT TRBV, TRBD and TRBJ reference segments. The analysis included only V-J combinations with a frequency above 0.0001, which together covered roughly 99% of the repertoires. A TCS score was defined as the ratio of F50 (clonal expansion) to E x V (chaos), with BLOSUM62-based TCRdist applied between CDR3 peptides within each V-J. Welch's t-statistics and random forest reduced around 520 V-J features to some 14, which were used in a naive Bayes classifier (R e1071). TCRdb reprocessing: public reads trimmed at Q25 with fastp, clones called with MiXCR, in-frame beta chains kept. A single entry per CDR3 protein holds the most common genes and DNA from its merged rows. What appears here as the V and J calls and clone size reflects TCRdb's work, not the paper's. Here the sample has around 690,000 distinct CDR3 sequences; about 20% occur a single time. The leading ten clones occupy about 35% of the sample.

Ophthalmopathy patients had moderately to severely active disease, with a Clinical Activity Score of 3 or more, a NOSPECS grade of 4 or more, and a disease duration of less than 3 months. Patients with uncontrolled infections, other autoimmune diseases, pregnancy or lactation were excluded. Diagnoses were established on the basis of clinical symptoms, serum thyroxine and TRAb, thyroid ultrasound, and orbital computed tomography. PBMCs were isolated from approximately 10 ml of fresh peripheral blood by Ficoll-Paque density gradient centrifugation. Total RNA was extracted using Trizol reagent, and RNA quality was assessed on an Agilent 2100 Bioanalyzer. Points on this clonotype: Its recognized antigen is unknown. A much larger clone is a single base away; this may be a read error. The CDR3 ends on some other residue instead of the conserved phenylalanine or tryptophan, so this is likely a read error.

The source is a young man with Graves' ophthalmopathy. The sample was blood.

The DNA sequence is given as TGTGCCAGCAGCTTCCTCGGGGGGACGAACACTGAAGCTTTCCTT. This gives the protein CASSFLGGTNTEAFL. The sequence links TRBV11-2 to TRBJ1-1; tentative D gene TRBD1, with 5 bases matching. The germline V gene supplies CDR1 SGHAT and CDR2 FQNNGV. The V end loses 3 bases and the J end loses 1 base, and a stretch of 12 bases separates them. The CDR3 is made up of 15 amino acids, end residues included. The read is trimmed to its CDR3 DNA, 45 bases read in frame from base 1.